This paragraph covers one TCR beta chain sequence. Here immunoSEQ multiplex PCR was the method, and the copy in TCRdb shows in-frame clones only, minus some. The sample records about 2.1 million clones, roughly 91% being singletons. CDR3 size: 16 residues. In germline, CDR1 is SEHNR, CDR2 FQNEAQ (reference sequence). The V segment lost 5 bases and the J segment 0 bases; nucleotides outside the gene matches: 7. The sample belongs to a study of shared clonotypes between healthy human individuals. Selected positively for CCR7 and CD45RO-negative, naive CD8 cells excluded terminally differentiated effector memory CD45RA+ cells.

This TCR was recovered from a man aged 18 to 29 in good health. Some clones in this sample may be carry-over from other donors' samples. Sequencing used naive CD8+ T cells from PBMCs. The V call is TRBV7-9, the J call TRBJ2-1, with 7 bases identical to TRBD2. The CDR3, as DNA: TGTGCCAGCAGCGGACAAGCGGGAAGCTCCTACAATGAGCAGTTCTTC. Its translation is CASSGQAGSSYNEQFF.